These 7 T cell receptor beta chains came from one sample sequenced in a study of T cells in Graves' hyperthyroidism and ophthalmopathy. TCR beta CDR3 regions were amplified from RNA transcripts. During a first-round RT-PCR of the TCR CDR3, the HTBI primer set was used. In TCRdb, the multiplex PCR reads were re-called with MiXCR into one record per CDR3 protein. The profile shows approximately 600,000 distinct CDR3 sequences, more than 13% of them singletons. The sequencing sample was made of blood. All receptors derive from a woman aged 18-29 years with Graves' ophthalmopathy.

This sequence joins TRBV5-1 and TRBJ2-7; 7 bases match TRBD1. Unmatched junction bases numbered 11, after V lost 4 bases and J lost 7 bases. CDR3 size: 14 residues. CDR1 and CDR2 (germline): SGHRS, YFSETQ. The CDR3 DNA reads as TGCGCCAGCAGCGGGAACGAGGGGGCGAGAGAGCAGTACTTC. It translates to CASSGNEGAREQYF. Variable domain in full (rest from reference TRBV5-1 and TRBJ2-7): KAGVTQTPRYLIKTRGQQVTLSCSPISGHRSVSWYQQTPGQGLQFLFEYFSETQRNKGNFPGRFSGRQFSNSRSEMNVSTLELGDSALYLCASSGNEGAREQYFGPGTRLTVT.

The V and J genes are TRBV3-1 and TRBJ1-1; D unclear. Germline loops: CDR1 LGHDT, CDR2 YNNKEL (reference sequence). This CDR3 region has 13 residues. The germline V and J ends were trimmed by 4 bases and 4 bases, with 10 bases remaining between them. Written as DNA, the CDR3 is TGTGCCAGCAGCCGGGGATACGGCACTGAAGCTTTCTTT. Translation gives CASSRGYGTEAFF.

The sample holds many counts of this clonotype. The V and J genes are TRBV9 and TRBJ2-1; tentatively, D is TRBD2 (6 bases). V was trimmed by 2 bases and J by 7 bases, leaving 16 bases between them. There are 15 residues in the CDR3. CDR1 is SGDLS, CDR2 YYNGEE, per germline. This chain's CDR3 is CASSVDGRVGNEQFF. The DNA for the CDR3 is TGTGCCAGCAGCGTTGACGGGAGAGTCGGGAATGAGCAGTTCTTC.

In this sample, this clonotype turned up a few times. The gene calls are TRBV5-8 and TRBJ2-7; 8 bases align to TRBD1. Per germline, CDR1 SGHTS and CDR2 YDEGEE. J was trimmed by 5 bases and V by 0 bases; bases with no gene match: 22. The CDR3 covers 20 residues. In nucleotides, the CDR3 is TGTGCCAGCAGCTTGGAACTCGGGTTCAGGGGGCAGTATCGAAGGGACGAGCAGTACTTC. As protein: CASSLELGFRGQYRRDEQYF.

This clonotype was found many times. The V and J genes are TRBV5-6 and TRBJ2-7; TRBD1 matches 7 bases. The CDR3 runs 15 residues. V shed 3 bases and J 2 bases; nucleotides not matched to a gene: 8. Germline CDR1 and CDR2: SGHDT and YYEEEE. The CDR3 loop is CASSSDRAFPYEQYF. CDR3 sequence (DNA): TGTGCCAGCAGCTCTGACAGGGCTTTTCCCTACGAGCAGTACTTC.

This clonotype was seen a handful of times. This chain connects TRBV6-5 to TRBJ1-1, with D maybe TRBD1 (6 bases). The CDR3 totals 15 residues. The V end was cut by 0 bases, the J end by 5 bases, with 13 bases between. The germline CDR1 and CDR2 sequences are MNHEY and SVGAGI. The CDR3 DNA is TGTGCCAGCAGTTACTCGCCCAGGGGAGGAACTGAAGCTTTCTTT. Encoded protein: CASSYSPRGGTEAFF.

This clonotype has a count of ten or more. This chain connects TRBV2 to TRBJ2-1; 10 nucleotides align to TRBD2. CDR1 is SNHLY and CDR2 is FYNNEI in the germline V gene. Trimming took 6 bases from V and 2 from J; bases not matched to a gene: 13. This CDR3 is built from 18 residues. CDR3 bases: TGTGCCAGCAGGGGGGCTAGCGGGGGAGGGGACCCCTACAATGAGCAGTTCTTC. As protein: CASRGASGGGDPYNEQFF.